The 27 T cell receptor beta chains listed next were all sequenced from one sample in a study of blood T cell repertoires in COVID-19. Sequencing used immunoSEQ multiplex PCR; TCRdb keeps in-frame clones, though not all of them. The sample has over 150,000 clones, roughly 89% seen once. The sample comprised peripheral blood. These receptors all come from a man aged 50 or older with acute or convalescent COVID-19.

The CDR3, as DNA: TGCGCCAGCAGCACTGGACAGCAGAACACTGAAGCTTTCTTT. Its translation is CASSTGQQNTEAFF. The chain carries TRBV5-1 and TRBJ1-1, with D tentatively TRBD1 (6 bases). V was trimmed by 4 bases and J by 1 base, leaving 11 bases between them. There are 14 residues in the CDR3. Germline V gene lookup returns CDR1 SGHRS and CDR2 YFSETQ.

V is TRBV12-3 or TRBV12-4 and J is TRBJ1-6; D is undetermined. The ends were cut back, 2 bases at V and 8 bases at J, with 7 bases in the middle. CDR3 size: 13 residues. The CDR3 DNA sequence: TGTGCCAGCAGTTTACAGAGGGATTCACCCCTCCACTTT. The encoded protein is CASSLQRDSPLHF.

V is TRBV5-1 and J is TRBJ1-5; D is unresolved. CDR3 length equals 15 residues. Germline CDR1 SGHRS, CDR2 YFSETQ. V lost 4 bases, J lost 1 base, and 12 bases lay in between. CDR3: CASSPGPGSNQPQHF. The CDR3 region has the DNA TGCGCCAGCAGCCCCGGTCCGGGGAGCAATCAGCCCCAGCATTTT.

The V and J genes are TRBV6-2 or TRBV6-3 and TRBJ2-7, with D possibly matching TRBD1 (6 bases). There are 12 residues in the CDR3. CDR1 and CDR2 from the germline V gene are MNHEY and SVGEGT. Trimming removed 6 bases at V and 3 bases at J, with 9 bases between. The CDR3 bases are TGTGCCAGCAGCCGGGACAACTACGAGCAGTACGTC. This codes for CASSRDNYEQYV.

The chain couples TRBV30 to TRBJ1-4; possible D gene TRBD1, 6 bases. V shed 3 bases and J shed 6 bases, with 14 bases lying between them. Germline CDR1 reads GTSNPN; CDR2 reads SVGIG (reference sequence). The CDR3 covers 14 residues. The CDR3 reads CAWRAGTNYEKLFF. Here the CDR3 DNA reads TGTGCCTGGAGGGCCGGGACAAACTATGAAAAACTGTTTTTT.

This chain uses TRBV12-3 or TRBV12-4 with TRBJ1-5; 8 bases are a match to TRBD1. Unmatched junction bases numbered 1, after V lost 5 bases and J lost 4 bases. The CDR3 has 13 residues. The CDR3 DNA follows: TGTGCCAGCAGTAGACAGGGGAATCAGCCCCAGCATTTT. The encoded protein is CASSRQGNQPQHF.

This chain connects TRBV9 to TRBJ2-2; 8 nucleotides line up with TRBD1. Germline V gene data show CDR1 as SGDLS and CDR2 as YYNGEE. The CDR3 has 16 residues. Trimming at V came to 4 bases and at J to 3 bases, leaving 8 bases not matched to a gene. The CDR3 spells CASSPLGQADTGELFF. The CDR3 DNA sequence: TGTGCCAGCAGCCCGCTGGGACAGGCAGACACCGGGGAGCTGTTTTTT.

The chain is built from TRBV11-2 and TRBJ1-5, with a weak D call TRBD1 (5 bases). Deletions cut 3 bases from V and 4 bases from J, with 7 bases between. Germline V gene sequence: CDR1 SGHAT, CDR2 FQNNGV. This CDR3 has 13 residues. For the CDR3, the DNA is TGTGCCAGCAGCTTCGACAGAAATCAGCCCCAGCATTTT. Encoded protein: CASSFDRNQPQHF.

The V and J genes are TRBV4-1 and TRBJ1-2; 7 nucleotides align to TRBD1. Germline assignment: CDR1 MGHRA and CDR2 YSYEKL. The CDR3 sequence is 15 residues long. V lost 7 bases to trimming and J lost 4 bases; unmatched junction nucleotides: 12. The CDR3 sequence is CASKGGALWSYGYTF. The CDR3 DNA reads TGCGCCAGCAAAGGGGGCGCTTTGTGGAGCTATGGCTACACCTTC.

The genes are TRBV27 and TRBJ1-2; 8 bases match TRBD1. Germline lookup yields CDR1 MNHEY and CDR2 SMNVEV (reference sequence). The CDR3 loop spans 14 amino acids. The trim removed 7 bases at V and 3 bases at J, leaving 7 bases unmatched. The CDR3 loop is CASTRATGDYGYTF. For the CDR3, the DNA is TGTGCCAGCACCCGAGCGACAGGGGACTATGGCTACACCTTC.

J is TRBJ2-6 and V is TRBV2, with D unresolved. V lost 6 bases to trimming and J lost 2 bases, with 5 bases between them. Germline V gene data show CDR1 as SNHLY and CDR2 as FYNNEI. The CDR3 is made up of 13 amino acids. This CDR3 is CASRGPGANVLTF. CDR3 in DNA: TGTGCCAGCAGGGGCCCTGGGGCCAACGTCCTGACTTTC. Complete variable domain (other parts from reference TRBV2 and TRBJ2-6): EPEVTQTPSHQVTQMGQEVILRCVPISNHLYFYWYRQILGQKVEFLVSFYNNEISEKSEIFDDQFSVERPDGSNFTLKIRSTKLEDSAMYFCASRGPGANVLTFGAGSRLTVL.

V usage is TRBV7-2 and J usage is TRBJ2-2; the match to TRBD2 covers 7 bases. The junction had 6 bases not matched to a gene; V was cut back by 3 bases and J by 5 bases. CDR1 SGHTA and CDR2 FQGNSA come from the germline V gene. The length of the CDR3 is 15 residues. In DNA form, the CDR3 reads TGTGCCAGCAGCTTTAAGGTGGGAGGGACCGGGGAGCTGTTTTTT. It encodes CASSFKVGGTGELFF.

The chain carries TRBV23-1 and TRBJ1-2, with D tentatively TRBD1 (5 bases). TRBV23-1 is filed as an ORF, its function uncertain. Trimming shortened V by 2 bases and J by 3 bases, and 25 bases separated the two germline ends. The CDR3 extends over 19 amino acids. CDR3 sequence (DNA): TGCGCCAGCAGTCAACCTAAAAGGAGTTTAGGGGCTTCAGACTATGGCTACACCTTC. It yields the protein CASSQPKRSLGASDYGYTF.

Only a few counts were recorded for this clone. The sample carries other DNA sequences with the same CDR3. The V call is TRBV6-5, the J call TRBJ1-2; the D gene is possibly TRBD1 (5 bases). CDR1 and CDR2 from the germline V gene are MNHEY and SVGAGI. Trimming shortened V by 3 bases and J by 6 bases, and 11 bases separated the two germline ends. The CDR3 runs 13 residues. Here the CDR3 reads CASSYLAGDGYTF. CDR3 nucleotides: TGTGCCAGCAGTTATCTGGCGGGGGATGGCTACACCTTC.

The chain has TRBV28 and TRBJ1-3; D possibly corresponds to TRBD1 (5 bases). There are 16 residues in the CDR3. The germline V gene has CDR1 MDHEN and CDR2 SYDVKM. V was trimmed by 1 base and J by 1 base, leaving 11 bases between them. The CDR3 region is CASSLFRGNSGNTIYF. The CDR3 region has the DNA TGTGCCAGCAGTTTATTTAGGGGTAATTCTGGAAACACCATATATTTT.

V is TRBV10-3 and J is TRBJ2-3; weak D call: TRBD2 (6 bases). The V gene's germline CDR1 is ENHRY and CDR2 SYGVKD. V was pared by 2 bases and J by 7 bases, with 19 bases between. The CDR3 sequence is 16 residues long. CDR3 region: CAISENRDGSRNTQYF. The CDR3 DNA sequence: TGTGCCATCAGTGAGAACCGGGACGGGAGCAGGAATACGCAGTATTTT.

The chain carries TRBV30 and TRBJ2-3, with 7 bases aligning to TRBD2. The V segment lost 2 bases and the J segment 8 bases; nucleotides outside the gene matches: 7. Germline loops: CDR1 GTSNPN, CDR2 SVGIG (reference sequence). This CDR3 spans 13 amino acids. The CDR3, as DNA: TGTGCCTGGAGTTTTGCGGGAGCTGGTACGCAGTATTTT. It is translated as CAWSFAGAGTQYF. Looking up the rest from reference TRBV30 and TRBJ2-3 gives the full variable domain: SQTIHQWPATLVQPVGSPLSLECTVEGTSNPNLYWYRQAAGRGLQLLFYSVGIGQISSEVPQNLSASRPQDRQFILSSKKLLLSDSGFYLCAWSFAGAGTQYFGPGTRLTVL.

The V and J genes are TRBV2 and TRBJ2-3; tentatively, D is TRBD1 (5 bases). Per germline, CDR1 SNHLY and CDR2 FYNNEI. V lost 11 bases, J lost 0 bases, and 18 bases lay in between. The CDR3 loop spans 15 amino acids. The chain's CDR3 is CASSGRVYSTDTQYF. In DNA form, the CDR3 reads TGTGCCTCGTCAGGGCGAGTTTATAGCACAGATACGCAGTATTTT.

The V gene is TRBV11-3, the J gene TRBJ1-1; D is possibly TRBD1 (6 bases). Trimming stripped 1 base from V and 8 bases from J, with 8 bases between. The CDR3 consists of 12 residues. Germline V gives CDR1 SGHNT, CDR2 YENEEA. The chain's CDR3 is CASSLAGTEAFF. CDR3 nucleotide sequence: TGTGCCAGCAGCTTAGCCGGGACAGAAGCTTTCTTT.

The J gene is TRBJ1-1, the V gene TRBV27; a weak D match, TRBD1 (5 bases). This CDR3 region has 13 residues. V was cut by 6 bases and J by 3 bases, with 11 bases left in between. Per germline, CDR1 MNHEY and CDR2 SMNVEV (reference sequence). CDR3 residues: CASRTARDTEAFF. The DNA for the CDR3 is TGTGCCAGCAGGACAGCAAGGGACACTGAAGCTTTCTTT.

There are a few counts of this clone. The rearrangement uses TRBV19 and TRBJ1-1, with TRBD1 identical over 9 bases. The trim removed 5 bases at V and 0 bases at J, leaving 7 bases unmatched. The CDR3 has 16 amino acids. Germline loops: CDR1 LNHDA, CDR2 SQIVND (reference sequence). The CDR3 coding sequence is TGTGCCAGTAGTCTGGGGACAGGGCCTATGAACACTGAAGCTTTCTTT. Amino acid sequence: CASSLGTGPMNTEAFF.

The chain uses TRBV7-3 and TRBJ2-3; weak D call: TRBD1 (6 bases). The CDR3 length is 15 residues. V was shortened by 2 bases and J by 1 base, with 10 bases between the two germline ends. The V gene's germline CDR1 is SGHTA and CDR2 FQGTGA. The CDR3 region is CASSLGQTRTDTQYF. CDR3 bases: TGTGCCAGCAGCTTAGGACAGACCCGCACAGATACGCAGTATTTT.

The chain carries TRBV19 and TRBJ2-1; 7 bases are shared with TRBD2. Germline CDR1 and CDR2: LNHDA and SQIVND (reference sequence). V lost 3 bases to trimming and J lost 5 bases; unmatched junction nucleotides: 10. There are 16 residues in the CDR3. CDR3 DNA: TGTGCCAGTAGTATTGGAGTGGGGGGGTTGAACAATGAGCAGTTCTTC. Translation gives CASSIGVGGLNNEQFF.

Concerning this clone: The same CDR3 can be traced to other DNA sequences in this sample. The gene calls are TRBV5-4 and TRBJ2-2; 7 nucleotides match TRBD1. V dropped 1 base and J dropped 4; count of bases not matched to a gene: 1. The CDR3 runs to 14 residues. Germline V gene data show CDR1 as SGHNT and CDR2 as YYREEE (reference sequence). CDR3 amino acids: CASSLSGGTGELFF. The CDR3 DNA sequence: TGTGCCAGCAGCTTGTCAGGGGGCACCGGGGAGCTGTTTTTT.

V usage is TRBV6-5 and J usage is TRBJ2-5; D uncertain. Trimming cost V 0 bases and J 5 bases, with 13 bases left between them. CDR1 is MNHEY, CDR2 SVGAGI, per germline. This CDR3 has 15 amino acids. CDR3 sequence: CASSYSPKRRETQYF. CDR3 sequence (DNA): TGTGCCAGCAGTTACTCTCCAAAGCGTCGGGAGACCCAGTACTTC.

This chain's CDR3 is CAWIRGRSGNTIYF. The CDR3 bases are TGTGCCTGGATCCGGGGAAGGTCTGGAAACACCATATATTTT. The V call is TRBV30, the J call TRBJ1-3; D not resolved. The V end was cut by 4 bases, the J end by 1 base, with 11 bases between. The CDR3 covers 14 residues. CDR1 and CDR2 (germline): GTSNPN, SVGIG (reference sequence).

The CDR3 sequence is CASSLAQTSGRAGEQFF. The CDR3 DNA reads as TGCGCCAGCAGCTTGGCTCAGACTAGCGGGAGGGCGGGTGAGCAGTTCTTC. The V and J genes are TRBV5-1 and TRBJ2-1; 14 bases align to TRBD2. The V gene's germline CDR1 is SGHRS and CDR2 YFSETQ. V shed 0 bases and J 9 bases; nucleotides not matched to a gene: 8. The CDR3 spans 17 residues. The full variable domain, with the rest looked up from reference TRBV5-1 and TRBJ2-1, is KAGVTQTPRYLIKTRGQQVTLSCSPISGHRSVSWYQQTPGQGLQFLFEYFSETQRNKGNFPGRFSGRQFSNSRSEMNVSTLELGDSALYLCASSLAQTSGRAGEQFFGPGTRLTVL.